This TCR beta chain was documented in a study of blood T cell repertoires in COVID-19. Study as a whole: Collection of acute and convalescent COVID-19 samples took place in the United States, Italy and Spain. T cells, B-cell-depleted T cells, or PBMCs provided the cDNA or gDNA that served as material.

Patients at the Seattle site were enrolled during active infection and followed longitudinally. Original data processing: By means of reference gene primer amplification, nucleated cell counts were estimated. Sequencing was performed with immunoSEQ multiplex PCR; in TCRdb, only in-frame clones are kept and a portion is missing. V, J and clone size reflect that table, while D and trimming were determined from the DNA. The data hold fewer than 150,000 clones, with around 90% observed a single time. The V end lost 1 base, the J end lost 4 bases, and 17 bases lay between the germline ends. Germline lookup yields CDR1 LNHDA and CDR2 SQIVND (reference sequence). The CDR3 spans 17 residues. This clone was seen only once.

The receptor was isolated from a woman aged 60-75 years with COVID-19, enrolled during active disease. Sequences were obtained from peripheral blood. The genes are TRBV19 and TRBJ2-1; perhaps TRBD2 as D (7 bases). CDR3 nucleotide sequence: TGTGCCAGTAGTATAGGTATACAGGGAGGGGGTTACAATGAGCAGTTCTTC. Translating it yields CASSIGIQGGGYNEQFF.